Presented here are 26 T cell receptor gamma chains from one specimen sequenced in a study of gamma-delta chains in newborns, infants, children (dated by TCRdb to between 2018 and 2021). Reads for this sample came from an Illumina MiSeq. TCRdb called clones afresh from the public reads with CATT; identical DNA rows were later merged. Within this sample are roughly 1,700 gamma-chain clones, with roughly 12% of them counted one time only. The ten largest account for about 45% of the sample. Sequencing was done on a sample of blood. Receptor source: a child who was a newborn, infant or young child, either healthy, febrile or measles-vaccinated (not recorded which).

In regard to this clone: This sample includes further DNA sequences coding for the same CDR3. The V gene is TRGV9, the J gene TRGJP. CDR3 size: 17 residues. Trimming at V came to 3 bases and at J to 2 bases, leaving 4 bases not matched to a gene. CDR1 GITISATS and CDR2 ISYDGTV come from the germline V gene (reference sequence). CDR3 sequence (DNA): TGTGCCTTGTGGGAGCCCCGGCAAGAGTTGGGCAAAAAAATCAAGGTATTT. This translates into CALWEPRQELGKKIKVF.

This clone is judged large. The V and J genes are TRGV9 and TRGJP. The trim removed 2 bases at V and 6 bases at J, leaving 4 bases unmatched. Germline V gene lookup returns CDR1 GITISATS and CDR2 ISYDGTV (reference sequence). The CDR3 covers 16 residues. CDR3 region: CALWEAVELGKKIKVF. Here the CDR3 DNA reads TGTGCCTTGTGGGAGGCGGTAGAGTTGGGCAAAAAAATCAAGGTATTT.

This clone was recorded a few times. The junction shows a germline mismatch at one end, possibly a read error. The rearrangement uses TRGV9 and TRGJP. Germline V gene lookup returns CDR1 GITISATS and CDR2 ISYDGTV (reference sequence). The CDR3 is made up of 16 amino acids. Here the CDR3 reads CALWGRQESGKKIKVF. CDR3 sequence (DNA): TGTGCCTTGTGGGGCAGGCAAGAGTCGGGCAAAAAAATCAAGGTATTT.

This clone showed up just a few times. This chain connects TRGV9 to TRGJP. With V trimmed by 6 bases and J by 5 bases, 7 bases remained unmatched. Germline V gives CDR1 GITISATS, CDR2 ISYDGTV (reference sequence). The length of the CDR3 is 16 residues. The CDR3 sequence: CALWRAEELGKKIKVF. DNA for the CDR3: TGTGCCTTGTGGAGGGCGGAAGAGTTGGGCAAAAAAATCAAGGTATTT.

This clone appeared a few times. A read error may be the cause here, since a much bigger clone is one base away. This same CDR3 is encoded by further DNA sequences in the sample. This chain uses TRGV9 with TRGJP. Germline values: CDR1 GITISATS, CDR2 ISYDGTV (reference sequence). CDR3 length: 18 amino acids. The CDR3 bases are TGTGCCTTGTGGGAGGAGGATCAGGGGGAGTTAGGCAAAAAAATCAAGGTATTT. Translated, it gives CALWEEDQGELGKKIKVF.

This clone was seen a handful of times. A much larger clone differs by one base, so this may be a read error. The genes are TRGV9 and TRGJP. V lost 0 bases and J lost 12; bases outside the gene matches: 8. The CDR3 length is 16 residues. Germline V gene data show CDR1 as GITISATS and CDR2 as ISYDGTV (reference sequence). The DNA for the CDR3 is TGTGCCTTGTGGGAGGTGACGGCGTCGGGCAAAAAAATCAAGGTATTT. It is translated as CALWEVTASGKKIKVF.

This clone counts as medium-sized. Other nucleotide sequences from this sample produce the same CDR3. The chain couples TRGV9 to TRGJP. The V gene end was trimmed by 0 bases and the J gene end by 7 bases; junction bases not matched to a gene: 6. Looked up from germline, CDR1 is GITISATS and CDR2 is ISYDGTV (reference sequence). The CDR3 extends over 17 amino acids. In DNA form, the CDR3 reads TGTGCCTTGTGGGAGGTGCTATCCGAGTTGGGCAAAAAAATCAAGGTATTT. It yields the protein CALWEVLSELGKKIKVF.

This clone occurred a few times. Sequence at one end of the junction differs from germline and may be a read error. In the same sample, other DNA sequences code for this CDR3. The chain couples TRGV9 to TRGJP. The CDR3 loop spans 16 amino acids. CDR1 and CDR2 from the germline V gene are GITISATS and ISYDGTV (reference sequence). The CDR3 DNA reads TGTGCCTTGTGGGAACTCCAAGAGTTGGGAAAAAAAATCAAGGTATTT. Protein: CALWELQELGKKIKVF.

About this clone: A junction boundary mismatches the germline segment, possibly from a read error. The gene calls are TRGV9 and TRGJP. Germline-derived CDR1 and CDR2 are GITISATS and ISYDGTV (reference sequence). CDR3 size: 16 residues. In DNA, the CDR3 is TGTGCCTTGTGGGAGGACCACGAGTTGGACAAAAAAATCAAGGTATTT. It encodes CALWEDHELDKKIKVF.

Concerning this clone itself: A read error may explain this, as a much larger clone is one base away. The same CDR3 can be traced to other DNA sequences in this sample. The V call is TRGV9, the J call TRGJP. With 1 base clipped from V and 7 bases from J, the junction kept 4 bases outside the gene matches. Per germline, CDR1 GITISATS and CDR2 ISYDGTV (reference sequence). The CDR3 has 16 residues. This chain's CDR3 is CALWEVKELGKKIKVF. The CDR3 coding sequence is TGTGCCTTGTGGGAGGTTAAGGAGTTGGGCAAAAAAATCAAGGTATTT.

This clone appeared a few times. The chain employs TRGV9 and TRGJP. Germline-derived CDR1 and CDR2 are GITISATS and ISYDGTV (reference sequence). Unmatched junction bases numbered 6, after V lost 0 bases and J lost 4 bases. This CDR3 is built from 18 residues. The DNA of the CDR3 is TGTGCCTTGTGGGAGGTGAAGGGACAAGAGTTGGGCAAAAAAATCAAGGTATTT. Protein product: CALWEVKGQELGKKIKVF.

Only a few counts were recorded for this clone. A much larger clone lies a single base off, so this may be a read error. Other nucleotide sequences from this sample produce the same CDR3. The J gene is TRGJ1 or TRGJ2, the V gene TRGV8. CDR1 and CDR2 (germline): VENAVY, YDSYNSRV. The CDR3 runs 13 residues. The V segment lost 4 bases and the J segment 7 bases; nucleotides outside the gene matches: 10. CDR3 region: CATWDPPYYKKLF. The DNA of the CDR3 is TGTGCCACCTGGGACCCTCCGTACTATAAGAAACTCTTT.

The sample holds a few counts of this clone. The chain links TRGV9 to TRGJP. This CDR3 contains 17 residues. Germline CDR1 GITISATS, CDR2 ISYDGTV (reference sequence). After removal of 2 bases from V and 5 bases from J, the junction contained 6 bases not matched to a gene. Written as DNA, the CDR3 is TGTGCCTTGTGGGAGGAGGTAGAAGAGTTGGGCAAAAAAATCAAGGTATTT. Amino acids: CALWEEVEELGKKIKVF.

On this clone: A read error is possible here, since a much larger clone lies one base away. The J gene is TRGJP, the V gene TRGV9. The CDR3 runs to 16 residues. The germline V gene has CDR1 GITISATS and CDR2 ISYDGTV (reference sequence). DNA of the CDR3: TGTGCCTTGTGGGAGTTAAGAGAGTTGGGCGAAAAAATCAAGGTATTT. This encodes CALWELRELGEKIKVF.

By share of the sample, this clone is hyperexpanded (1% or more). One base away lies a much larger clone, so this may be a sequencing read error. Other DNA variants within this sample encode the same CDR3. The chain employs TRGV9 and TRGJP. CDR3 length equals 16 residues. Trimming took 0 bases from V and 7 from J; bases not matched to a gene: 3. Germline V gene data show CDR1 as GITISATS and CDR2 as ISYDGTV (reference sequence). The CDR3: CALWEVQELGKKIKVF. Here the CDR3 DNA reads TGTGCCTTGTGGGAGGTGCAGGAGTTGGGCAAAAAAATCAAGGTATTT.

This clone has more than one count but fewer than ten. The TCRdb record carries a much larger clone's protein, which differs from this DNA's translation at residue 10; a read error is the likely cause, and the protein listed here is the DNA translation. CDR3 residues: CALWGVEELSKKIKVF. Here the CDR3 DNA reads TGTGCCTTGTGGGGCGTCGAAGAGTTGAGCAAAAAAATCAAGGTATTT. The V gene is TRGV9, the J gene TRGJP. This CDR3 comprises 16 residues. The germline V gene has CDR1 GITISATS and CDR2 ISYDGTV (reference sequence).

This clone has a handful of counts. Germline and junction disagree at one end, which may indicate a read error. This chain joins TRGV9 and TRGJP. The CDR3 has 17 amino acids. CDR1 GITISATS and CDR2 ISYDGTV come from the germline V gene (reference sequence). CDR3 residues: CALWEVQQVLGKKIKVF. The CDR3 DNA follows: TGTGCCTTGTGGGAGGTCCAACAAGTGTTGGGCAAAAAAATCAAGGTATTT.

This clone is judged medium-sized. Other DNA variants within this sample encode the same CDR3. The genes are TRGV9 and TRGJP. This CDR3 contains 16 residues. The germline V gene has CDR1 GITISATS and CDR2 ISYDGTV (reference sequence). The V segment lost 4 bases and the J segment 6 bases; nucleotides outside the gene matches: 6. In nucleotides, the CDR3 is TGTGCCTTGTGGGAAGAACGAGAGTTGGGCAAAAAAATCAAGGTATTT. Translated: CALWEERELGKKIKVF.

This clone is deemed medium-sized. Other nucleotide sequences from this sample produce the same CDR3. This chain uses TRGV9 with TRGJP. Germline values: CDR1 GITISATS, CDR2 ISYDGTV (reference sequence). There are 15 residues in the CDR3. J was trimmed by 4 bases and V by 5 bases; bases with no gene match: 2. The CDR3 protein is CALWAQELGKKIKVF. The CDR3 DNA sequence: TGTGCCTTGTGGGCACAAGAGTTGGGCAAAAAAATCAAGGTATTT.

For this clone: Given a much more abundant clone one base away, this may be a read error. The same CDR3 also results from other DNA sequences found in this sample. CDR3 DNA: TGTGCCTTGTGGGAGGTGCAGGAAGAGTTGGGCAAAAAAATCAAGGTATTT. It yields the protein CALWEVQEELGKKIKVF. The chain couples TRGV9 to TRGJP. The V gene end was trimmed by 0 bases and the J gene end by 5 bases; junction bases not matched to a gene: 4. CDR1 is GITISATS and CDR2 is ISYDGTV in the germline V gene (reference sequence). CDR3 length: 17 residues.

This clone ranks as large. Other DNA sequences of this sample code for an identical CDR3. CDR3: CALWELQELGKKIKVF. Written as DNA, the CDR3 is TGTGCCTTGTGGGAGCTACAAGAGTTGGGCAAAAAAATCAAGGTATTT. This chain links TRGV9 with TRGJP. Germline V gene lookup returns CDR1 GITISATS and CDR2 ISYDGTV (reference sequence). Unmatched junction bases numbered 3, after V lost 3 bases and J lost 4 bases. The CDR3 totals 16 residues.

This clone was seen only a few times. This CDR3 is also generated by other DNA sequences in the sample. The chain is built from TRGV9 and TRGJP. This CDR3 has 17 residues. V lost 0 bases to trimming and J lost 7 bases; unmatched junction nucleotides: 6. The germline V gene has CDR1 GITISATS and CDR2 ISYDGTV (reference sequence). The CDR3 spells CALWEVRGELGKKIKVF. In nucleotides, the CDR3 is TGTGCCTTGTGGGAGGTGCGAGGGGAGTTGGGCAAAAAAATCAAGGTATTT.

This clone was observed a few times. V usage is TRGV9 and J usage is TRGJP. J was trimmed by 3 bases and V by 4 bases; bases with no gene match: 6. The CDR3 has 17 amino acids. Germline V lookup: CDR1 GITISATS, CDR2 ISYDGTV (reference sequence). The CDR3 DNA reads TGTGCCTTGTGGGACGATGAGCAAGAGTTGGGCAAAAAAATCAAGGTATTT. This codes for CALWDDEQELGKKIKVF.

As regards this clone: This sequence is one base from a far larger clone and is likely a read error. The identical CDR3 is also encoded by other nucleotide sequences in the sample. In nucleotides, the CDR3 is TGTGCCTTGAGGGAGGTGGGAGAGTTGGGCAAAAAAATCAAGGTATTT. Translating it yields CALREVGELGKKIKVF. The chain employs TRGV9 and TRGJP. This CDR3 is 16 amino acids long. Germline CDR1 and CDR2: GITISATS and ISYDGTV (reference sequence).

On this clone itself: Relative to the germline gene, one junction end is altered; a read error may explain this. Within the sample, other DNA sequences also encode this same CDR3. The V and J genes are TRGV9 and TRGJP. CDR1 is GITISATS, CDR2 ISYDGTV, per germline (reference sequence). The CDR3 covers 15 residues. The CDR3 bases are TGCGCCTTGTGGGATAGGGAGTTGGGCAAAAAAATCAAGGTATTT. It is translated as CALWDRELGKKIKVF.

This clone was recorded only once. A read error may account for a junction end that differs from germline. This sample also contains other DNA sequences that code for the same CDR3. This chain uses TRGV9 with TRGJP. The CDR3 contains 17 residues. The germline CDR1 and CDR2 sequences are GITISATS and ISYDGTV (reference sequence). Here the CDR3 reads CALWETRQELGKKIKVF. CDR3 sequence (DNA): TGTGCCTTGTGGGAGACCCGACAAGAGCTGGGCAAAAAAATCAAGGTATTT.